This is a list of T cell receptor beta chains from one sample in a study of Graves' ophthalmopathy and Graves' hyperthyroidism. TCRdb re-analysed the multiplex PCR reads in MiXCR, keeping a single row per CDR3 protein. The data contain 1 million to 1.3 million distinct CDR3 sequences, less than 45% of them singletons. Sequences were obtained from peripheral blood or thyroid tissue (not recorded which). The receptors come from an adult man with Graves' hyperthyroidism. CDR3s include the opening cysteine and the closing phenylalanine or tryptophan. D genes are given only for firm matches. Part of the rows lack a size; the others show once, few, many or a class for expanded clones.

d_call j_call v_call clone_size cdr3_nt cdr3_aa
. TRBJ1-2 TRBV7-8 many TGTGCCAGCAGCCCTATCGACCGTCTAACCTATGGCTACACCTTC CASSPIDRLTYGYTF
. TRBJ1-1 TRBV7-8 . TGTGCCAGCAGCCTCCCACCCCCGCAGCTCACTGAAGCTTTCTTT CASSLPPPQLTEAFF
. TRBJ1-2 TRBV6-5 many TGTGCCAGCCGAACAGGGATCTATGGCTACACCTTC CASRTGIYGYTF
TRBD1 TRBJ2-6 TRBV7-9 . TGTGCCAGCAGGTCTGGGACAGGGGGAGGGGCCAACGTCCTGACTTTC CASRSGTGGGANVLTF
. TRBJ1-6 TRBV5-6 . TGTGCCAGCAGCCCAACAGGGACTAGTTCACCCCTCCACTTT CASSPTGTSSPLHF
. TRBJ1-2 TRBV29-1 many TGCAGCGTCATCCCGCCAGCCAACTATGGCTACACCTTC CSVIPPANYGYTF
. TRBJ2-3 TRBV2 . TGTGCCAGCAGTGAAGTCACAGATACGCAGTATTTT CASSEVTDTQYF
TRBD1 TRBJ2-7 TRBV29-1 many TGCAGCGTTGTGAGGACAGGGGAAAGGGACTACGAGCAGTACTTC CSVVRTGERDYEQYF
. TRBJ2-7 TRBV7-9 . TGTGCCGGCAGCTTAACTAACATCGGAGCAGGGCACGAGCAGTACTTC CAGSLTNIGAGHEQYF
. TRBJ2-7 TRBV11-2 . TGTGCCGGCAGCTCATACTTGGGGAGCGAGCAGTACTTC CAGSSYLGSEQYF
. TRBJ2-7 TRBV9 many TGTGCCAGCAGCGTAGGGGTCGACTACGAGCAGTACTTC CASSVGVDYEQYF
. TRBJ1-5 TRBV10-3 many TGTGCCATCAGTGAGTCCAGGGATCAGCCCCAGCATTTT CAISESRDQPQHF
. TRBJ2-3 TRBV4-2 . TGTGCCAGCAGCCAAGGGCTAATTTCGGATACGCAGTATTTT CASSQGLISDTQYF
TRBD1 TRBJ1-1 TRBV7-2 many TGTGCCAGCAGCCCACCGGGACAGATGATGAACACTGAAGCTTTCTTT CASSPPGQMMNTEAFF
TRBD2 TRBJ2-7 TRBV11-2 many TGTGCCAGCAGCTTAGAGGGGCGGGAGTACGAGCAGTACTTC CASSLEGREYEQYF
. TRBJ2-5 TRBV20-1 . TGCAGTGCTTGGACAGGGAGGGGAGAGACCCAGTACTTC CSAWTGRGETQYF
TRBD1 TRBJ1-1 TRBV25-1 . TGTGCCTGCAGTGCAATCGGGACAGGGGACACTGAAGCTTTCTTT CACSAIGTGDTEAFF
TRBD1 TRBJ2-5 TRBV7-6 . TGTGCCAGCAGCTTAACTCCGGGTCCAGGGGGAGAGACCCAGTACTTC CASSLTPGPGGETQYF
. TRBJ2-7 TRBV13 . TGTGCCAGCAGCCGAGACACGCTGCAGTACTTC CASSRDTLQYF
. TRBJ1-5 TRBV2 few TGTGCCAGCAGTGACGAGGGTAGGCAGCCCCAGCATTTT CASSDEGRQPQHF
. TRBJ2-5 TRBV7-8 few TGCGCCAGCAGCCAACACCTCAGGGGCGGGGAGACCCAGTACTTC CASSQHLRGGETQYF
. TRBJ1-2 TRBV29-1 many TGCAGCGTTGATCATCCAGGACCTAACTATGGCTACACCTTC CSVDHPGPNYGYTF
TRBD1 TRBJ1-2 TRBV25-1 . TGTGCCAGCAGACCTCTCGGACAGGGCCACGGCTACACCTTC CASRPLGQGHGYTF
. TRBJ2-7 TRBV20-1 . TGCAGTGCTATTGAAATCGAACTAGGGAATACCTACGAGCAGTACTTC CSAIEIELGNTYEQYF
TRBD1 TRBJ2-7 TRBV20-1 many TGCAGTGGAGAGGGGACAGGGGGCTACGAGCAGTACTTC CSGEGTGGYEQYF
TRBD1 TRBJ2-5 TRBV7-9 many TGTGCCAGCAGCCCCCCGGGACAGATGGAGACCCAGTACTTC CASSPPGQMETQYF
TRBD2 TRBJ2-7 TRBV7-2 . TGTGCCAGCAGCTTACAGCGTAGCGGGAGGGGGCCCTACGAGCAGTACTTC CASSLQRSGRGPYEQYF
. TRBJ1-1 TRBV10-3 . TGTGCCAGCAGTGACGCCTTGGGAACCATTACGGGAGCTTTCTTT CASSDALGTITGAFF
. TRBJ1-1 TRBV7-2 . TGTGCCAGCAGCTTAAAGGGGCTTAGGGACACTGAAGCTTTCTTT CASSLKGLRDTEAFF
. TRBJ1-2 TRBV27 . TGTGCCAGCAGTCCAAGTGGGCCCGTAAGAGGCTACACCTTC CASSPSGPVRGYTF